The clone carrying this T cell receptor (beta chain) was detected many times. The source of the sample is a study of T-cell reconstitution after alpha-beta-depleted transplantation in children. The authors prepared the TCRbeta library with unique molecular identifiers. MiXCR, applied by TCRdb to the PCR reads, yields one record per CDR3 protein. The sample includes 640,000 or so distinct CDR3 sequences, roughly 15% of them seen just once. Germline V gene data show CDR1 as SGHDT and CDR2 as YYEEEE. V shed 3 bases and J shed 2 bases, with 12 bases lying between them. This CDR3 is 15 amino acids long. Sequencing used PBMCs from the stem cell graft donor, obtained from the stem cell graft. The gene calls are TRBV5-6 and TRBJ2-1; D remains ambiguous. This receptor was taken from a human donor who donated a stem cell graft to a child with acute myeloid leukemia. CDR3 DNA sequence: TGTGCCAGCAGCTCGAAGCGTGCTACCTACAATGAGCAGTTCTTC. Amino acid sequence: CASSSKRATYNEQFF.